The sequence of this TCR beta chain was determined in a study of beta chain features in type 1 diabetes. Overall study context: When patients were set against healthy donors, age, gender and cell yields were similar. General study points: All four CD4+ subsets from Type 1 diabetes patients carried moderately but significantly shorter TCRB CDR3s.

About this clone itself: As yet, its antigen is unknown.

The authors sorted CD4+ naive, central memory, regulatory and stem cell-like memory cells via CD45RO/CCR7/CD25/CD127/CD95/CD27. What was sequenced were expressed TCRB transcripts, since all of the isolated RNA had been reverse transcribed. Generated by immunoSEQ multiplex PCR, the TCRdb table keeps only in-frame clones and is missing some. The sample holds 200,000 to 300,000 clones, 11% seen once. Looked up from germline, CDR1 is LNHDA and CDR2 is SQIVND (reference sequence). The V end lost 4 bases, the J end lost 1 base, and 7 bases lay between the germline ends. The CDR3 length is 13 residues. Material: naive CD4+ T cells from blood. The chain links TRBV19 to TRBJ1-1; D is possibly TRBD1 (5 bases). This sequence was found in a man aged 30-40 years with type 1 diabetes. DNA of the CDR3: TGTGCCAGTAGTAGCACAGGGAACACTGAAGCTTTCTTT. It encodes CASSSTGNTEAFF.